The T cell receptor (beta chain) described here comes from a study of cytomegalovirus exposure and HLA in healthy donors (dated by TCRdb to the late 2010s). Looking at the study overall: In an earlier analysis of roughly 500 of the donors, 250 to 350 Gb of sequence data and 90 million to 120 million unique TCR beta sequences from about 179 million T cells were reported. The genetic ancestry cluster associated with self-reported Caucasian donors included 81% of the approximately 430 genotyped donors. Every repertoire in the discovery cohort had been generated on one and the same sequencing platform. The T cell repertoires of about 700 subjects were profiled by immunosequencing and related to cytomegalovirus serostatus. Along with the approximately 600-subject first cohort, a separate validation cohort of about 110 different subjects was used. Genome-wide SNP genotypes for about 60% of the roughly 700 donors were used in a later genetic analysis, which treated that subset as a discovery cohort. To predict cytomegalovirus infection status, the study brought together high-throughput TCR immunosequencing, statistical association of individual TCRs with disease status, and machine learning. An early release covering approximately 600 HLA-typed donors comprised approximately 300 gigabases of sequencing data and around 80 million unique TCR sequences. On average, approximately 250,000 unique TCR beta nucleotide sequences were sequenced per donor among fewer than 500 genotyped donors of the cohort, with 15% to 20% of those sequences being non-productive. Typing coverage varied by locus: 629-630 donors for A, B, C, DRB1 and DQB1; approximately 520 for DQA1; approximately 610 for DPA1; under 490 for DPB1. Rather than drawing on any new phenotypic data, the later analysis identified candidate immune exposures from TCR beta sequences and the way those sequences occurred across donors. The study aimed to test whether signatures of past pathogen exposure could be identified by cataloging public T cell receptors. A handful of DR-DQ haplotypes were handled as single units for association and clustering because linkage in the cohort was strong. Donor age, sex, ethnicity and CMV serostatus were collected together with the repertoire data. Class I and class II HLA loci were covered by the typing at four-digit resolution. A later analysis re-analyzed previously published TCR beta repertoires from about 730 donors and added high-resolution HLA genotyping to study TCR occurrence patterns. An earlier analysis of around 580 of the donors used high-throughput TCR beta sequencing to judge whether each TCR beta V gene segment behaved as functional or pseudogenic. The paper's findings and limits, for the study overall: An association between a missense DCLRE1C variant and V-gene and J-gene trimming of TCR beta chains was found in a later genetic analysis and replicated in an independent cohort. The study gave a list of over 150 TCR beta chains associated with cytomegalovirus. CMV serostatus was the only immune exposure information available for the cohort. In a later genetic analysis, fewer N-insertions in productive TCRs were reported among donors in an Asian-associated ancestry cluster than the roughly 700-donor mean. The cohort was sequenced for TCR beta chains only, and without alpha or paired-chain data the features that could be detected were limited. Sequencing depth was assumed to be roughly uniform across donors in the presence/absence analyses, though that assumption may not hold. According to a later analysis, parvovirus B19, influenza, CMV and Epstein-Barr virus appeared linked to several top co-occurrence clusters. The 87-base-pair reads could not distinguish some IMGT-functional V segments, including TRBV6-2 and TRBV6-3, so those segments were excluded. Linkage disequilibrium might explain the correlated functional status among segregating V segments, but an unknown experimental factor could not be excluded. A further reported finding was that TCR beta sequences accurately predicted the HLA-A and HLA-B alleles for most subjects in the first cohort. Specific HLA alleles were associated with 15,000 to 20,000 TCR beta sequences at a false discovery rate of 0.05 in a later analysis. The authors suggested that the approach could potentially be extended to other disease states and immunological phenotypes. Strong co-occurrence of HLA alleles, especially DR and DQ, made assigning TCR associations to individual alleles difficult. In a later analysis, TCR association rates were found to vary across HLA loci, with the most associated TCRs seen for DRB1 alleles and the fewest for HLA-C alleles. A later analysis found that HLA-associated TCR beta chains were more clonally expanded and had lower generation probabilities than equally common non-associated chains. Three of the identified cytomegalovirus-associated TCR beta chains were confirmed in vitro to be specific for cytomegalovirus antigens. In an earlier analysis of approximately 590 of the donors, most TCR beta V segments appeared in productive rearrangements about 90% or about 30% of the time, broadly matching IMGT annotations. The classifier was reported to diagnose cytomegalovirus status with high specificity and sensitivity in both the original cohort and the validation cohort. Roughly 17 rarely observed V segments, including chromosome 9 orphons, were excluded from the earlier analysis of several hundred of the donors because counts were too low. Across donors, most TCR sequences were observed very rarely, whereas some public TCRs were present in many individuals. Because HLA typing was unavailable for some donors at each locus, only the typed subset was used in association tests. According to a later analysis, most CMV-associated TCR beta chains appeared to be HLA-restricted, and the HLA associations seemed to be driven largely by CMV exposure. The sequencing pipeline was judged likely to have produced a cluster of highly shared sequence variants as a technical artifact.

In regard to this clone: The antigen it binds to is not known. Base qualities were left out, and no much larger clone turns up one base away.

The CDR3 runs 14 residues from the cysteine to the phenylalanine. Of the read, only the CDR3 DNA is kept; its 42 bases are in frame from base 1. The germline V gene (reference sequence) yields LNHDA for CDR1 and SQIVND for CDR2. V drops 6 bases and J drops 5 bases, leaving 16 bases in between. The library was generated by the immunoSEQ multiplex PCR assay. For the multiplex PCR, a mixture combining 60 forward primers for TCR Vbeta segments and 13 reverse primers for TCR Jbeta segments was used. Amplification of the CDR3 region of rearranged TCR beta genes was performed with a multiplex PCR assay on genomic DNA. The amplified TCR beta libraries were sequenced on the Illumina HiSeq System as 87-base-pair reads. On the authors' methods: Across the 640 or so repertoires, a later analysis counted 80 million or so unique TCR beta chains, about 10 million of which were shared by at least two donors. A nearest-neighbor algorithm error-corrected the raw reads and collapsed the reads into unique sequences, merging closely related sequences to remove PCR and sequencing errors. To assign V, D and J gene segments, CDR3 sequences were aligned to IMGT reference sequences. For a sequence to be retained, at least a six-nucleotide match to both a V gene segment and a J gene segment was required. A rearrangement was called productive if the CDR3 had no stop codons and remained in frame with V and J, and every other rearrangement was called non-productive. CDR3 was defined according to IMGT convention as the region running from the second conserved V-encoded cysteine to the conserved J-encoded phenylalanine. The earlier analysis of about 570 of the donors excluded any sequence lacking an unambiguous match to a single V gene segment. In an earlier analysis of some 590 of the donors, a V segment was called functional when productive rearrangements were above 56.7%, and segregating when the standard deviation between donors exceeded 5%. A statistical classification framework was built to diagnose cytomegalovirus status from the catalog of TCR beta chain sequences. In a later analysis, TCR nucleotide sequences were compared against IMGT/GENE-DB human TR gene sequences so that V and J genes could be assigned. In a later analysis, CDR3 sequences and most-parsimonious VDJ recombination scenarios were assigned using the TCRdist pipeline. In a later analysis, each TCR beta chain was defined by its CDR3 amino acid sequence together with its V-gene family, and reads without a unique V-gene family were excluded. As a way to deal with suspected cross-contamination and a sequencing artifact, a later analysis dropped roughly 600 nucleotide sequences that were highly shared and had low generation probability. In a later analysis, a clonal expansion index for each public chain was calculated from normalized within-repertoire ranks of inferred template counts. In a later analysis, generation probabilities were computed using a VDJ recombination model fitted to out-of-frame rearrangements, and the results were checked against IGoR. In a later analysis, TCR-TCR, TCR-HLA and TCR-CMV co-occurrence was scored with hypergeometric tests, and a repertoire-size bias correction was applied to TCR pairs. To estimate false discovery rates, a later analysis permuted the HLA or CMV assignments 20 times. A later analysis grouped co-occurring TCRs with DBSCAN, adding TCRdist sequence similarity when clustering within HLA-allele-positive subsets. Co-occurrence clustering excluded repertoires with fewer than 30,000 or more than 120,000 public chains, plus five with anomalous nucleotide sharing. TCRdb holds this immuneACCESS table with in-frame rearrangements only. Some clones are missing; in checked studies, unresolved V genes explain under half, and the rest has no known cause. V, J and clone size are those of that table, while D and trimming were read from the DNA. The sample table records over 150,000 clones; almost 85% of these occur just once. The ten largest clones take up about 0.39% of the sample.

The cohort comprised hundreds of healthy bone marrow donors. Cohort members were all nominally healthy when sampled, although unrecorded immune exposures were likely present. The donor was CMV seronegative and belonged to the group of more than 300 seronegative cohort members. A peripheral blood sample was provided by each donor, and peripheral blood mononuclear cells were used for TCR beta sequencing. The Qiagen DNeasy Blood Extraction Kit was used to extract genomic DNA from the blood cell samples. This chain is built from TRBV19 and TRBJ1-1; TRBD1 is a weak D gene call, 5 bases matching. The clonotype comes from a boy younger than 10 in good health and CMV-seronegative. Sequencing was done on a sample of PBMCs. This receptor has the CDR3 CASREHGGGTEAFF. The bases read TGTGCCAGTAGAGAACATGGGGGGGGGACTGAAGCTTTCTTT.